Reported below is one T cell receptor (beta chain). Its specificity is unknown. This sample is part of a study of T-cell memory formation after mild COVID-19. Study conclusions and caveats: Clonal second-wave expansions that peaked on day 37 had unconfirmed SARS-CoV-2 specificity. There was a balanced CD4/CD8 profile in clones contracting day 15 to 85, and later expanders leaned CD4+.

Researchers used 5'RACE with constant-segment primers to make TCR alpha and TCR beta cDNA libraries that carry sample barcodes and UMIs. Via MiXCR, TCRdb re-called the 5' RACE reads, giving one row per CDR3 protein. The sample yields 250,000 to 300,000 distinct CDR3 sequences, around 15% seen once. Germline CDR1 reads MGHRA; CDR2 reads YSYEKL. Trimming pared 6 bases from V and 9 bases from J, leaving 15 bases between. The CDR3 contains 14 residues. The chain couples TRBV4-1 to TRBJ1-6; D may be TRBD1 (6 bases). This receptor was identified in a man between 18 and 35 years old who had mild COVID-19 (a few samples of this study predate the infection). Cell type and time point are not known. Sequences were obtained from PBMCs or a T cell subset sorted from them (not recorded which). The CDR3 region is CASRGGGGLSPLHF. Here the CDR3 DNA reads TGCGCCAGCAGGGGCGGGGGGGGGCTTTCACCCCTCCACTTT.